This TCR beta chain was sequenced in a study of CD8 T cells in Susac syndrome. V lost 4 bases, J lost 5 bases, and 5 bases stayed unmatched. The CDR3 covers 14 residues. Germline V gene data show CDR1 as SGHRS and CDR2 as YFSETQ. While CD8+ and CD4+ T cells were isolated negatively, TEMRA cells were enriched by FACS. Reverse transcription used about 0.45 to 1 ug RNA and random hexamers. MiXCR was run by TCRdb on the immunoSEQ multiplex PCR reads, yielding one entry per CDR3 protein. The sample carries around 190,000 distinct CDR3 sequences, roughly 94% recorded once. This clonotype was sampled from a human donor with Susac syndrome. The sample comprised CD4+ T cells from PBMCs. The V call is TRBV5-1, the J call TRBJ2-5; 10 bases align to TRBD2. The CDR3 coding sequence is TGCGCCAGCAGCGTGAGCGGGGGGGAGGAGACCCAGTACTTC. Its protein product is CASSVSGGEETQYF.